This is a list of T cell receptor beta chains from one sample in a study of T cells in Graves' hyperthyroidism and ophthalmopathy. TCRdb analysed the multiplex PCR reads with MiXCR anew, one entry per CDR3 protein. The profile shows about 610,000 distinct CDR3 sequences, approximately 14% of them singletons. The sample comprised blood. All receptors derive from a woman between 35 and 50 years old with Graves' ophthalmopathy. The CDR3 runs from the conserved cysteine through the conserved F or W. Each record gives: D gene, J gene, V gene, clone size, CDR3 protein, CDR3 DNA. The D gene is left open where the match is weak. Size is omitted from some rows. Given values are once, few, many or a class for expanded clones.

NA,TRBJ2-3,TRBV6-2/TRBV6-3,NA,CASSYSRENTDTQYF,TGTGCCAGCAGTTACTCCCGGGAAAACACAGATACGCAGTATTTT
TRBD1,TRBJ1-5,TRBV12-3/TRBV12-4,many,CASSNGQGVWQPQHF,TGTGCCAGCAGTAACGGACAGGGGGTATGGCAGCCCCAGCATTTT
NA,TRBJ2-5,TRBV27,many,CASSPTPGAGETQYF,TGTGCCAGCAGTCCTACCCCGGGCGCTGGGGAGACCCAGTACTTC
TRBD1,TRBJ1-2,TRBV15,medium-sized,CATSRDPDNRDRLNF,TGTGCCACCAGCAGAGACCCAGACAACCGGGACAGACTAAACTTC
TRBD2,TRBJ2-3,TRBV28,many,CASRTSGASTDTQYF,TGTGCCAGCAGAACTAGCGGGGCTAGCACAGATACGCAGTATTTT
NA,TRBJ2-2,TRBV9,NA,CASSAPRAGELFF,TGTGCCAGCAGCGCCCCGAGGGCCGGGGAGCTGTTTTTT
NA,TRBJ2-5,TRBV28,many,CASSLGSGGALDF,TGTGCCAGCAGTTTAGGGTCAGGTGGAGCCCTGGACTTC
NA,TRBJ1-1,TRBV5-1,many,CASSFGEGNTEAFF,TGCGCCAGCAGCTTTGGCGAGGGGAACACTGAAGCTTTCTTT
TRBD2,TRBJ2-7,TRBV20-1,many,CSARASGRAGEQYF,TGCAGTGCTAGAGCTAGCGGGAGGGCAGGGGAGCAGTACTTC
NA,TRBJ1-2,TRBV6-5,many,CASSYGPNYGYTF,TGTGCCAGCAGTTACGGACCTAACTATGGCTACACCTTC
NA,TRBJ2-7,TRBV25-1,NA,CASSELGASYEQYF,TGTGCCAGCAGTGAATTGGGGGCCTCCTACGAGCAGTACTTC
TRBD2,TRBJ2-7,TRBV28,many,CAGSPLAGSYEQYF,TGTGCCGGCAGCCCCTTAGCGGGGTCCTACGAGCAGTACTTC
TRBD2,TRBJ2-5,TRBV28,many,CASRFGEGLETQYF,TGTGCCAGCAGGTTCGGGGAGGGGCTAGAGACCCAGTACTTC
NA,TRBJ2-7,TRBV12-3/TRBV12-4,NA,CASSRAGATGDEQYF,TGTGCCAGCAGTAGGGCAGGGGCAACTGGAGACGAGCAGTACTTC
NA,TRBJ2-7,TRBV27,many,CASSCQLFSGFLSYEQYF,TGTGCCAGCAGTTGTCAGTTATTCTCAGGGTTTCTCTCCTACGAGCAGTACTTC
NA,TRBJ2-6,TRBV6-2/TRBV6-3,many,CASSYGNSGANVLTF,TGTGCCAGCAGTTATGGGAACTCTGGGGCCAACGTCCTGACTTTC
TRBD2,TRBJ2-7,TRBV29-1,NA,CSVGVWREDYEQYF,TGCAGCGTAGGGGTGTGGCGGGAGGACTACGAGCAGTACTTC
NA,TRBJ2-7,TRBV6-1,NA,CASSRELSYEQYF,TGTGCCAGCTCTAGGGAGCTCTCCTACGAGCAGTACTTC
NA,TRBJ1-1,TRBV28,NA,CAGSRGNTEAFF,TGTGCCGGATCCAGGGGGAACACTGAAGCTTTCTTT
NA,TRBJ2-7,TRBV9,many,CASSVRDTAYEQYF,TGTGCCAGCAGCGTCCGGGACACGGCCTACGAGCAGTACTTC
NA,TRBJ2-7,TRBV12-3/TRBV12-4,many,CASSITSLSYEQYF,TGTGCCAGCAGCATAACAAGTCTCTCCTACGAGCAGTACTTC
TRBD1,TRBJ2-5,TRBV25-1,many,CASSELRGGIEETQYF,TGTGCCAGCAGTGAATTACGAGGGGGCATTGAAGAGACCCAGTACTTC
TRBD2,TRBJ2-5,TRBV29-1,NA,CSVVTSGRALETQYF,TGCAGCGTTGTAACTAGCGGGAGGGCCCTAGAGACCCAGTACTTC
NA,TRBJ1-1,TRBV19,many,CASSIPDLNTEAFF,TGTGCCAGTAGTATCCCGGACCTGAACACTGAAGCTTTCTTT
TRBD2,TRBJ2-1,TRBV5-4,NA,CASSWRGNSGTTYNEQFF,TGTGCCAGCAGCTGGAGGGGTAATAGCGGGACGACCTACAATGAGCAGTTCTTC
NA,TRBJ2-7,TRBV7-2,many,CASSLAGGAASYEQYF,TGTGCCAGCAGCTTAGCTGGGGGGGCGGCGTCCTACGAGCAGTACTTC